These T cell receptor beta chains were read from a single sample in a study of blood T cells in healthy people across ages. One entry per CDR3 protein, called by TCRdb with MiXCR from the 5' RACE reads. Of 650,000 to 1,000,000 distinct CDR3 sequences listed, approximately 35% were seen once; the top ten hold 10% to 15%. Sequencing was done on a sample of blood. These receptors originate from a man aged 18 to 29 in good health. CDR3s include the opening cysteine and the closing phenylalanine or tryptophan. D genes are given only for firm matches. Size is stated for part of the rows, as once, few or many counts, or as a class when the clone is expanded.

abundance: few; j_gene: TRBJ1-5; d_gene: TRBD1; v_gene: TRBV4-3; CDR3aa: CASSDRTNSNQPQHF; CDR3nt: TGCGCCAGTTCGGACAGGACTAATAGCAATCAGCCCCAGCATTTT
abundance: .; j_gene: TRBJ2-3; d_gene: .; v_gene: TRBV20-1; CDR3aa: CSAVGLRADTQYF; CDR3nt: TGCAGTGCTGTGGGACTGCGAGCAGATACGCAGTATTTT
abundance: .; j_gene: TRBJ1-5; d_gene: .; v_gene: TRBV3-1; CDR3aa: CASSQDGGSYSNQPQHF; CDR3nt: TGTGCCAGCAGCCAAGACGGGGGCAGCTATAGCAATCAGCCCCAGCATTTT
abundance: .; j_gene: TRBJ1-1; d_gene: .; v_gene: TRBV5-1; CDR3aa: CASRVGSGRGDTEAFF; CDR3nt: TGCGCCAGCAGGGTTGGGTCGGGCAGGGGTGACACTGAAGCTTTCTTT
abundance: .; j_gene: TRBJ2-6; d_gene: .; v_gene: TRBV5-1; CDR3aa: CASSSKVMQGSSGANVLTF; CDR3nt: TGCGCCAGCAGCTCAAAAGTGATGCAGGGGAGCTCTGGGGCCAACGTCCTGACTTTC
abundance: .; j_gene: TRBJ2-1; d_gene: TRBD2; v_gene: TRBV29-1; CDR3aa: CGTRLAGGNEQFF; CDR3nt: TGCGGCACCCGACTAGCGGGAGGCAATGAGCAGTTCTTC
abundance: .; j_gene: TRBJ1-4; d_gene: .; v_gene: TRBV6-2/TRBV6-3; CDR3aa: CASSSTDSRGKLFF; CDR3nt: TGTGCCAGCAGTTCCACGGACAGCAGAGGAAAACTGTTTTTT
abundance: .; j_gene: TRBJ2-1; d_gene: .; v_gene: TRBV12-3/TRBV12-4; CDR3aa: CASSSPGDTSYNEQFF; CDR3nt: TGTGCCAGCAGTTCCCCAGGTGACACTTCCTACAATGAGCAGTTCTTC
abundance: many; j_gene: TRBJ2-5; d_gene: .; v_gene: TRBV6-5; CDR3aa: CASSYSWGQETQYF; CDR3nt: TGTGCCAGCAGTTACTCGTGGGGCCAAGAGACCCAGTACTTC
abundance: .; j_gene: TRBJ1-2; d_gene: .; v_gene: TRBV6-5; CDR3aa: CASTTRRGHMDGYTF; CDR3nt: TGTGCCAGCACCACCAGGCGGGGACATATGGATGGCTACACCTTC
abundance: few; j_gene: TRBJ2-5; d_gene: .; v_gene: TRBV2; CDR3aa: CASYRANEQYF; CDR3nt: TGTGCCAGCTACAGGGCCAATGAGCAGTACTTC
abundance: .; j_gene: TRBJ2-4; d_gene: TRBD2; v_gene: TRBV6-2/TRBV6-3; CDR3aa: CASSAGTSSEQYF; CDR3nt: TGTGCCAGCAGCGCCGGGACTAGCAGTGAGCAGTACTTC
abundance: .; j_gene: TRBJ2-3; d_gene: .; v_gene: TRBV6-5; CDR3aa: CASSPSGGTSTDTQYF; CDR3nt: TGTGCCAGCAGTCCCTCGGGCGGGACTAGCACAGATACGCAGTATTTT
abundance: few; j_gene: TRBJ2-3; d_gene: .; v_gene: TRBV7-2; CDR3aa: CASSPAPRTTDTQYF; CDR3nt: TGTGCCAGCAGCCCGGCCCCCCGGACAACAGATACGCAGTATTTT
abundance: .; j_gene: TRBJ1-2; d_gene: .; v_gene: TRBV10-3; CDR3aa: CAIRPDRTSNYGYTF; CDR3nt: TGTGCCATCAGGCCAGACAGGACCTCTAACTATGGCTACACCTTC
abundance: .; j_gene: TRBJ2-7; d_gene: .; v_gene: TRBV27; CDR3aa: CASSLGDSIYEQYF; CDR3nt: TGTGCCAGCAGTTTGGGTGACAGCATCTACGAGCAGTACTTC
abundance: .; j_gene: TRBJ1-4; d_gene: .; v_gene: TRBV20-1; CDR3aa: CSARDGPWANEKLFF; CDR3nt: TGCAGTGCTAGAGATGGGCCGTGGGCCAATGAAAAACTGTTTTTT
abundance: .; j_gene: TRBJ2-1; d_gene: .; v_gene: TRBV7-9; CDR3aa: CAGHRDTISYNEQFF; CDR3nt: TGTGCCGGGCACCGGGACACCATCTCCTACAATGAGCAGTTCTTC
abundance: few; j_gene: TRBJ2-7; d_gene: .; v_gene: TRBV20-1; CDR3aa: CSAIRRVNYNEQYF; CDR3nt: TGCAGTGCCATCAGAAGGGTTAACTACAATGAGCAGTACTTC
abundance: few; j_gene: TRBJ1-1; d_gene: TRBD1; v_gene: TRBV7-2; CDR3aa: CASDLGPTGFLGNTEAFF; CDR3nt: TGTGCCAGCGACCTAGGCCCGACAGGGTTTTTGGGGAACACTGAAGCTTTCTTT
abundance: few; j_gene: TRBJ2-3; d_gene: .; v_gene: TRBV2; CDR3aa: CAREIGDTQYF; CDR3nt: TGTGCCAGGGAAATAGGAGATACGCAGTATTTT
abundance: few; j_gene: TRBJ2-7; d_gene: .; v_gene: TRBV12-3/TRBV12-4; CDR3aa: CASIPGTRGHNEQYF; CDR3nt: TGTGCCAGCATTCCCGGGACTCGGGGCCACAATGAGCAGTACTTC
abundance: few; j_gene: TRBJ2-1; d_gene: TRBD2; v_gene: TRBV4-2; CDR3aa: CASSPREGREQFF; CDR3nt: TGTGCCAGCAGCCCGAGGGAGGGGAGGGAGCAGTTCTTC
abundance: .; j_gene: TRBJ1-2; d_gene: .; v_gene: TRBV25-1; CDR3aa: CASRGSYGYTF; CDR3nt: TGTGCCAGCCGCGGTTCCTATGGCTACACCTTT
abundance: .; j_gene: TRBJ2-7; d_gene: TRBD2; v_gene: TRBV9; CDR3aa: CASSVDRLGGRKYNEQYF; CDR3nt: TGTGCCAGCAGCGTGGATCGATTGGGGGGGAGAAAGTACAATGAGCAGTACTTC
abundance: .; j_gene: TRBJ2-7; d_gene: .; v_gene: TRBV30; CDR3aa: CAWSVNRGNEQYF; CDR3nt: TGTGCCTGGAGTGTAAATCGAGGTAACGAGCAGTACTTC
abundance: few; j_gene: TRBJ1-2; d_gene: TRBD1; v_gene: TRBV5-1; CDR3aa: CASSAGTGVDYGYTF; CDR3nt: TGCGCCAGCAGCGCCGGGACAGGGGTTGACTATGGCTACACCTTC
abundance: .; j_gene: TRBJ2-7; d_gene: .; v_gene: TRBV5-6; CDR3aa: CASRVGSLLGEQYF; CDR3nt: TGTGCCAGCAGAGTCGGGTCCCTCCTTGGCGAGCAGTACTTC
abundance: few; j_gene: TRBJ2-7; d_gene: TRBD1; v_gene: TRBV20-1; CDR3aa: CSAVDRGFGTYEQYF; CDR3nt: TGCAGTGCGGTTGACAGGGGATTTGGAACCTACGAGCAGTACTTC
abundance: many; j_gene: TRBJ2-3; d_gene: .; v_gene: TRBV2; CDR3aa: CASSPDSSTQYF; CDR3nt: TGTGCCAGCAGCCCCGACAGTTCGACGCAGTATTTT
abundance: few; j_gene: TRBJ1-4; d_gene: .; v_gene: TRBV9; CDR3aa: CASSVGGENEKLFF; CDR3nt: TGTGCCAGCAGCGTAGGGGGAGAAAATGAAAAACTGTTTTTT
abundance: .; j_gene: TRBJ2-7; d_gene: TRBD2; v_gene: TRBV20-1; CDR3aa: CSAPPAASGNEQYF; CDR3nt: TGCAGTGCGCCCCCCGCGGCTAGCGGGAATGAGCAGTACTTC
abundance: few; j_gene: TRBJ1-1; d_gene: TRBD1; v_gene: TRBV12-3/TRBV12-4; CDR3aa: CASTDGNRGNTEAFF; CDR3nt: TGTGCCAGCACCGATGGAAACAGGGGGAACACTGAAGCTTTCTTT
abundance: .; j_gene: TRBJ2-1; d_gene: TRBD2; v_gene: TRBV4-2; CDR3aa: CASSPSTSGAGFF; CDR3nt: TGTGCCAGCAGCCCTTCGACTAGCGGGGCGGGGTTCTTC
abundance: many; j_gene: TRBJ2-3; d_gene: TRBD2; v_gene: TRBV20-1; CDR3aa: CSAIDLTSGTTDTQYF; CDR3nt: TGCAGTGCCATAGACCTGACTAGCGGCACCACAGATACGCAGTATTTT
abundance: few; j_gene: TRBJ2-1; d_gene: .; v_gene: TRBV7-9; CDR3aa: CASSPGGTGYNEQFF; CDR3nt: TGTGCCAGCAGCCCAGGAGGGACGGGGTACAATGAGCAGTTCTTC
abundance: few; j_gene: TRBJ1-1; d_gene: .; v_gene: TRBV4-3; CDR3aa: CASSQDEGEATEAFF; CDR3nt: TGCGCCAGCAGCCAAGATGAAGGGGAGGCCACTGAAGCTTTCTTT
abundance: few; j_gene: TRBJ1-1; d_gene: .; v_gene: TRBV6-5; CDR3aa: CASSYTKTDKRNTEAFF; CDR3nt: TGTGCCAGCAGTTACACAAAGACCGACAAGCGAAACACTGAAGCTTTCTTT
abundance: once; j_gene: TRBJ1-5; d_gene: .; v_gene: TRBV20-1; CDR3aa: CSARDRRGAHQPQHF; CDR3nt: TGCAGTGCTAGAGATCGACGGGGTGCTCATCAGCCCCAGCATTTT
abundance: .; j_gene: TRBJ1-4; d_gene: .; v_gene: TRBV14; CDR3aa: CASSQSSDEKLFF; CDR3nt: TGTGCCAGCAGCCAATCTTCTGACGAAAAACTGTTTTTT
abundance: .; j_gene: TRBJ2-2; d_gene: .; v_gene: TRBV24-1; CDR3aa: CATSDMYTGELFF; CDR3nt: TGTGCCACCAGTGATATGTACACCGGGGAGCTGTTTTTT
abundance: .; j_gene: TRBJ1-2; d_gene: TRBD1; v_gene: TRBV7-9; CDR3aa: CASSLDRGASYGYTF; CDR3nt: TGTGCCAGCAGCCTCGACAGGGGGGCTTCTTATGGCTACACCTTC
abundance: .; j_gene: TRBJ1-5; d_gene: .; v_gene: TRBV20-1; CDR3aa: CSATHPARRGQPQHF; CDR3nt: TGCAGTGCTACCCACCCGGCCCGCAGGGGCCAGCCCCAGCATTTT
abundance: many; j_gene: TRBJ1-2; d_gene: .; v_gene: TRBV4-3; CDR3aa: CASSQDGSSGYTF; CDR3nt: TGCGCCAGCAGCCAAGATGGATCGTCGGGCTACACCTTC
abundance: .; j_gene: TRBJ1-5; d_gene: .; v_gene: TRBV20-1; CDR3aa: CSARRQINQPQHF; CDR3nt: TGCAGTGCTAGAAGGCAAATCAATCAGCCCCAGCATTTT
abundance: .; j_gene: TRBJ1-1; d_gene: .; v_gene: TRBV4-2; CDR3aa: CASSQDRKNTEAFF; CDR3nt: TGTGCCAGCAGCCAAGATAGGAAGAACACTGAAGCTTTCTTT
abundance: few; j_gene: TRBJ1-5; d_gene: TRBD1; v_gene: TRBV4-1; CDR3aa: CASSHADRDYSNQPQHF; CDR3nt: TGCGCCAGCAGCCATGCGGACAGGGATTATAGCAATCAGCCCCAGCATTTT
abundance: .; j_gene: TRBJ1-5; d_gene: .; v_gene: TRBV7-2; CDR3aa: CASSLDQRGRVMQPQHF; CDR3nt: TGTGCCAGCAGCTTAGATCAGCGGGGCAGGGTAATGCAGCCCCAGCATTTT
abundance: .; j_gene: TRBJ1-1; d_gene: .; v_gene: TRBV7-9; CDR3aa: CASSVIRTAMNTEAFF; CDR3nt: TGTGCCAGCAGCGTAATAAGGACAGCGATGAACACTGAAGCTTTCTTT
abundance: .; j_gene: TRBJ2-1; d_gene: .; v_gene: TRBV7-2; CDR3aa: CASSLEGHPYNEQFF; CDR3nt: TGTGCCAGCAGCTTAGAGGGACATCCCTACAATGAGCAGTTCTTC
abundance: .; j_gene: TRBJ1-5; d_gene: TRBD1; v_gene: TRBV7-2; CDR3aa: CASSQWTGGEFPPPQHF; CDR3nt: TGTGCCAGCAGCCAATGGACAGGGGGCGAGTTTCCACCGCCCCAGCATTTT
abundance: .; j_gene: TRBJ2-1; d_gene: .; v_gene: TRBV12-5; CDR3aa: CASGRTQNNEQFF; CDR3nt: TGTGCTAGTGGTCGCACCCAAAACAATGAGCAGTTCTTC
abundance: few; j_gene: TRBJ2-3; d_gene: TRBD2; v_gene: TRBV2; CDR3aa: CASSSSGLAVDTQYF; CDR3nt: TGTGCCAGCAGCTCATCGGGACTAGCCGTGGATACGCAGTATTTT
abundance: .; j_gene: TRBJ2-7; d_gene: .; v_gene: TRBV5-1; CDR3aa: CASSLAAGEAYERYF; CDR3nt: TGCGCCAGCAGCTTGGCAGCCGGGGAGGCCTACGAGCGGTACTTC
abundance: few; j_gene: TRBJ2-5; d_gene: .; v_gene: TRBV6-1; CDR3aa: CASSDDSKQYF; CDR3nt: TGTGCCAGCAGTGACGACAGCAAGCAGTACTTC